This entry describes one T cell receptor (beta chain). Its matching antigen is unknown. The data originate from a study of OX40 agonist ivuxolimab in advanced cancers. In the study overall: Ivuxolimab, an antibody that agonizes OX40 (CD134), was administered to the patients. Therapy given before enrollment (anti-PD-1, anti-PD-L1 or anti-CTLA-4) was allowed, and over 35% had some. Enrolled patients in dose escalation had cancers that were hepatocellular carcinoma, melanoma, renal cell or head and neck cancer.

Overall study results and limits: Circulating CD4+ and CD8+ T cells showed clonal expansion by week 6 at 0.1 to 3.0 mg/kg.

This CDR3 contains 14 residues. Germline V gene sequence: CDR1 SGHAT, CDR2 FQNNGV. V lost 1 base and J lost 2, with 8 bases in between. Clones were sequenced by immunoSEQ multiplex PCR, and TCRdb holds only the in-frame ones, with some missing. There are 48,000 or so clones in the sample; approximately 94% occur only once, and roughly 12% lies in the top ten. This specimen was CD4+ or CD8+ T cells sorted from blood, taken in a trial of the OX40 agonist ivuxolimab. The J gene is TRBJ2-5, the V gene TRBV11-2; no firm D call. This receptor was taken from an adult with an advanced solid tumor such as melanoma, head and neck, liver or kidney cancer. CDR3 loop: CASSLALFQETQYF. The CDR3 DNA reads as TGTGCCAGCAGCTTAGCCCTATTTCAAGAGACCCAGTACTTC.